This T cell receptor (beta chain) was sequenced during a study of blood T cell repertoires in COVID-19. Overall study: Specimens from acute and convalescent COVID-19 originated in the United States, Italy and Spain. In each case, the material was cDNA or gDNA derived from T cells, B-cell-depleted T cells, or PBMCs.

Authors' analysis steps: Amplification from reference gene primers served as the basis for estimated nucleated cell counts. Here immunoSEQ multiplex PCR was the method, and the copy in TCRdb shows in-frame clones only, minus some. That table is the source of V, J and clone size, and D and trimming were worked out from the DNA. The sample holds some 270,000 clones, approximately 90% seen once. The study assigned cohorts using participant-reported clinical history. The CDR3 is 17 residues long. CDR1 is KGHSH and CDR2 is LQKENI in the germline V gene. The trim removed 3 bases at V and 0 bases at J, leaving 11 bases unmatched.

This rearrangement joins TRBV18 to TRBJ2-7; TRBD1 matches at 7 bases. The sample consisted of PBMCs or T cells enriched from blood (not recorded which). The TCR sequence derives from a woman between 25 and 40 years old with acute COVID-19. The CDR3 sequence is CASSPRMPGQSSYEQYF. Here the CDR3 DNA reads TGTGCCAGCTCACCTCGGATGCCGGGACAGTCCTCCTACGAGCAGTACTTC.